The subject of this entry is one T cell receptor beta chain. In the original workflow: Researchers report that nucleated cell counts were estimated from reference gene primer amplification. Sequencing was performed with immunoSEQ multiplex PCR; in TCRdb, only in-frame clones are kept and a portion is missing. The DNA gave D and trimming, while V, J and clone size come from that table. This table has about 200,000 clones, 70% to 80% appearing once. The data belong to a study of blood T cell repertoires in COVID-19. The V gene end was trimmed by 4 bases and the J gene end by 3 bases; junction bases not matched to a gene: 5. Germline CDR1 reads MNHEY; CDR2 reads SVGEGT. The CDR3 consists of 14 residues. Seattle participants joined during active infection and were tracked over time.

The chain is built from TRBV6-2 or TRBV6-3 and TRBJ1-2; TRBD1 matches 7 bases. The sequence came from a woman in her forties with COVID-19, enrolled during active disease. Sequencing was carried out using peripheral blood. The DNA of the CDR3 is TGTGCCAGCAGTTCAGGGACAGTCTACTATGGCTACACCTTC. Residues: CASSSGTVYYGYTF.